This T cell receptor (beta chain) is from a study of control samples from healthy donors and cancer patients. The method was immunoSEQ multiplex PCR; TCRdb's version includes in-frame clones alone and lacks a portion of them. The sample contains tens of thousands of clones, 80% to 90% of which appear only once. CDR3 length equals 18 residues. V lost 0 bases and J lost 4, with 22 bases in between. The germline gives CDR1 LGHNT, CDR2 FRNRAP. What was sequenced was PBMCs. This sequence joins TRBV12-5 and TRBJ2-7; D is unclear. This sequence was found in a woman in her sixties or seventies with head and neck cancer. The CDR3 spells CASGLVIPTGRRSYEQYF. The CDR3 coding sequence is TGTGCTAGTGGTTTGGTTATTCCGACCGGGCGAAGGAGTTACGAGCAGTACTTC.